The clone carrying this T cell receptor beta chain was seen many times. These data belong to a study of identical twins. One entry per CDR3 protein, called by TCRdb with MiXCR from the 5' RACE reads. The sample carries around 340,000 distinct CDR3 sequences, about 10% recorded once. This CDR3 spans 13 amino acids. V dropped 7 bases and J dropped 2 bases, with 9 bases sitting between them. The specimen sequenced was naive T cells sorted from blood. The clonotype comes from a woman in her 50s in good health. V and J are TRBV12-3 or TRBV12-4 and TRBJ1-3, with D unresolved. CDR3 nucleotides: TGTGCCAGCAACCACCCCGCTGGAAACACCATATATTTT. Its protein is CASNHPAGNTIYF.